These 5 T cell receptor beta chains originate from one sample sequenced in a study of human T cells and chemical hapten exposure. Time point indicated: patch test 2, 6 weeks after DPC sensitization. Treatment noted: therapeutic diphenylcyclopropenone sensitization with weekly scalp DPC. Each CDR3 protein gets one entry after TCRdb re-called the RACE reads with MiXCR. The data contain about 100,000 distinct CDR3 sequences, about an eighth of them singletons. This specimen was whole blood, taken in connection with sensitization to the hapten diphenylcyclopropenone (DPC). These TCRs come from a middle-aged woman with alopecia areata. Some clones in this sample may be carry-over from other donors' samples.

The rearrangement joins TRBV12-3 or TRBV12-4 to TRBJ1-5, with D maybe TRBD1 (5 bases). The germline V and J ends were trimmed by 3 bases and 5 bases, with 17 bases remaining between them. The CDR3 length is 16 residues. The CDR3 loop is CASSFVPGPLHQPQHF. The CDR3 bases are TGTGCCAGCAGTTTCGTTCCGGGGCCCCTTCATCAGCCCCAGCATTTT.

This clonotype has ten or more counts. The rearrangement joins TRBV10-3 to TRBJ1-1; TRBD1 matches at 9 bases. This CDR3 is built from 13 residues. The V gene end was trimmed by 6 bases and the J gene end by 3 bases; junction bases not matched to a gene: 2. CDR1 is ENHRY and CDR2 is SYGVKD in the germline V gene. CDR3 residues: CAISRQGDTEAFF. The CDR3 nucleotides read TGTGCCATCAGCCGACAGGGGGACACTGAAGCTTTCTTT.

The CDR3 loop is CASSPPGRNGPTIQYF. The DNA for the CDR3 is TGTGCCAGCAGCCCCCCCGGTCGGAACGGCCCGACCATTCAGTACTTC. This chain links TRBV5-8 with TRBJ2-4; no clear D gene. In germline, CDR1 is SGHTS, CDR2 YDEGEE. Trimming left V 4 bases short and J 9 bases short, with 23 bases between. This CDR3 comprises 16 residues.

This clonotype was counted many times. This chain joins TRBV4-3 and TRBJ1-6; 7 positions agree with TRBD1. This CDR3 is built from 18 residues. Per germline, CDR1 LGHNA and CDR2 YSLEER. J gave up 5 bases and V 1 base, and 11 bases lay outside the gene matches. The CDR3 loop reads CASSQAAVTGINNSPLHF. The CDR3 region has the DNA TGCGCCAGCAGCCAAGCGGCGGTGACAGGGATTAATAATTCACCCCTCCACTTT.

This chain links TRBV30 with TRBJ1-1; D remains ambiguous. Germline assignment: CDR1 GTSNPN and CDR2 SVGIG (reference sequence). Trimming shortened V by 2 bases and J by 3 bases, and 19 bases separated the two germline ends. There are 16 residues in the CDR3. CDR3: CAWSPGWWGSDTEAFF. The CDR3, as DNA: TGTGCCTGGAGTCCCGGGTGGTGGGGTTCGGACACTGAAGCTTTCTTT.